What follows is one TCR beta chain and its context. The antigen is undetermined. Germline values: CDR1 SGHRS, CDR2 YFSETQ. This CDR3 is built from 14 residues. J gave up 4 bases and V 5 bases, and 1 base lay outside the gene matches. A multiplex PCR was run with 60 Vbeta primers and 13 Jbeta primers. In the source study's methods: Around 11 million of some 80 million unique TCR beta chains were shared, per a later count. Assay: immunoSEQ multiplex PCR; the TCRdb copy retains only in-frame clones and omits some. V and J calls and clone size are given by that table; D and trimming were obtained from the DNA. This table has 150,000 to 200,000 clones, 70% to 80% appearing once. The data stem from a study of cytomegalovirus exposure and HLA in healthy donors. Study-level results: It was reportedly the case that the classifier diagnosed cytomegalovirus status with high specificity and sensitivity.

The V and J genes are TRBV5-1 and TRBJ2-2; 11 bases are shared with TRBD2. The TCR originated in a woman in her fifties or sixties in good health and CMV-seronegative. The sample was PBMCs. The DNA for the CDR3 is TGCGCCAGCAGGCTAGCGGGGGGCACCGGGGAGCTGTTTTTT. Protein product: CASRLAGGTGELFF. The complete variable domain, with remaining parts taken from reference TRBV5-1 and TRBJ2-2, reads KAGVTQTPRYLIKTRGQQVTLSCSPISGHRSVSWYQQTPGQGLQFLFEYFSETQRNKGNFPGRFSGRQFSNSRSEMNVSTLELGDSALYLCASRLAGGTGELFFGEGSRLTVL.